This record concerns one T cell receptor (beta chain) sequence. The record originates from a study of sequential checkpoint blockade in melanoma. Overall study context: Patients were randomized 1:1 to nivolumab-then-ipilimumab or ipilimumab-then-nivolumab first-line.

Treatment of the sample: randomized to nivolumab then ipilimumab (arm A) or the reverse (arm B). None of the patients previously received DNA-damaging chemotherapy. CDR3 length: 16 amino acids. V was shortened by 6 bases and J by 2 bases, with 19 bases between the two germline ends. Germline loops: CDR1 LNHDA, CDR2 SQIVND (reference sequence). Sequencing was performed with immunoSEQ multiplex PCR; in TCRdb, only in-frame clones are kept and a portion is missing. The sample lists tens of thousands of clones, roughly 88% occurring once. This chain joins TRBV19 and TRBJ1-1; D gene ambiguous. The specimen was CD8+ T cells sorted from blood (inferred from file names), collected from a patient given nivolumab and ipilimumab in sequence. The TCR sequence derives from a human donor with melanoma. The CDR3 loop is CASSFGSSVFNTEAFF. The CDR3 region has the DNA TGTGCCAGTAGCTTTGGGTCAAGCGTTTTCAACACTGAAGCTTTCTTT.